This TCR beta chain was identified during a study of T cells in women clearing cervical HPV infection. This CDR3 is 15 amino acids long. Germline CDR1 and CDR2: SGHTA and FQGNSA. Findings of the study overall: Cases carried less TRBV6-7 than controls: 0.11% versus 0.16%.

Of note for this clone: The antigen is not known. The read ends 3 residues early relative to the CDR3; the germline J gene fills the gap.

Sequencing was performed with immunoSEQ multiplex PCR; in TCRdb, only in-frame clones are kept and a portion is missing. This table holds around 39,000 clones. What was sequenced was blood buffy coat. This chain links TRBV7-2 with TRBJ1-2; no clear D. This receptor was taken from a woman aged 18-70 years with a cervical HPV16 infection that either progressed to CIN3+ or cleared (not recorded which). This CDR3 is CASSLTSGSTDTYTF. The CDR3 bases that were read are TGTGCCAGCAGCCTGACTAGTGGGAGCACAGATACC.